This section outlines one T cell receptor (beta chain) sequence together with its context. This sample was included in a study of blood T cell repertoires in COVID-19. CDR1 is MDHEN and CDR2 is SYDVKM in the germline V gene. Trimming pared 4 bases from V and 4 bases from J, leaving 16 bases between. The CDR3 covers 16 residues. The authors' processing: Amplification of reference gene primers provided the estimated nucleated cell counts. The protocol was immunoSEQ multiplex PCR, while the TCRdb copy is restricted to in-frame clones and leaves out a portion. The V and J calls and clone size are taken from that table; D and trimming were inferred from the DNA. The table has some 500,000 clones, around 90% seen once.

Sequencing input: peripheral blood. The chain employs TRBV28 and TRBJ2-2; the D gene is possibly TRBD2 (5 bases). The TCR sequence derives from a woman in her forties or fifties with COVID-19, enrolled during active disease. CDR3 region: CASSSQRERITGELFF. CDR3 DNA: TGTGCCAGCAGTTCGCAAAGGGAGCGGATCACCGGGGAGCTGTTTTTT.